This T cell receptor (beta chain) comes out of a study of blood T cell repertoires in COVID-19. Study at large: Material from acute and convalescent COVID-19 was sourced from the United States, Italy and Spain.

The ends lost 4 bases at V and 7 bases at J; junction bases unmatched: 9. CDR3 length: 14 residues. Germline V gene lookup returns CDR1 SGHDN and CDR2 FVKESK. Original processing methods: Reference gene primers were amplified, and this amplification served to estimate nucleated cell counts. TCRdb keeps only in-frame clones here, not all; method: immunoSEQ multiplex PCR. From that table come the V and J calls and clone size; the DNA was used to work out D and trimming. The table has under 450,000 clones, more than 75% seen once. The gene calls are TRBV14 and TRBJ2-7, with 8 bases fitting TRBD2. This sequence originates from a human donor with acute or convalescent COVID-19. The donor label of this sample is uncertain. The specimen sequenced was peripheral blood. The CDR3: CASSPRGAGLEQYF. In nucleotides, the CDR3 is TGTGCCAGCAGCCCGCGGGGGGCCGGATTGGAGCAGTACTTC.